This paragraph reports one T cell receptor beta chain. As yet, its antigen is unknown. The entry originates in a study of cytomegalovirus exposure and HLA in healthy donors. Study-level points and caveats: Subsequent analysis showed first-cohort TCR clusters tending to co-occur in 120 validation repertoires.

The table came from immunoSEQ multiplex PCR; TCRdb's copy has only in-frame clones and leaves some out. The sample consists of about 120,000 clones, approximately 85% of them appearing once. CDR1 is MNHEY, CDR2 SMNVEV, per germline (reference sequence). CDR3 length: 17 amino acids. After removal of 2 bases from V and 6 bases from J, the junction contained 10 bases not matched to a gene. V is TRBV27 and J is TRBJ1-6, with 7 bases identical to TRBD1. Sequencing used PBMCs. The clonotype was recovered from a man aged 18 to 29 in good health and CMV-seronegative. The chain's CDR3 is CASSLRRTGAGNSPLHF. CDR3 in DNA: TGTGCCAGCAGTTTACGGCGTACAGGGGCTGGTAATTCACCCCTCCACTTT.